The clone carrying this T cell receptor (beta chain) appeared many times. Its target is unknown. Previously described methods and listed TCR primers were used for bulk TCR libraries. One entry per CDR3 protein, called by TCRdb with MiXCR from the PCR reads. The profile shows hundreds of thousands of distinct CDR3 sequences, 25% of them singletons. The sample belongs to a study of molecular identifiers for immune sequencing clone quantification. Whole-study findings and limits: In CMV-specific effectors, clones above 20 copies held over 99% of molecules; naive, under 1%.

Trimming took off 1 base at V and 4 bases at J, with 10 bases between the two ends. This CDR3 contains 14 residues. Per the germline V gene, CDR1 is LGHNA and CDR2 is YSLEER. When naive CD8 T cells were sorted, they were gated as CD8+CD4-CCR7+CD45RA+. Sample: naive CD8+ T cells from blood, with Jurkat cell RNA spiked in. Subset denoted: FACS-sorted CD8+CD4-CCR7+CD45RA+ naive T cells. The chain links TRBV4-3 to TRBJ1-1; D call uncertain. The receptor was derived from a human donor in good health. Some libraries in this study had Jurkat cell RNA spiked in. In nucleotides, the CDR3 is TGCGCCAGCAGCCAAGTCAGAGGGAGCACTGAAGCTTTCTTT. It codes for CASSQVRGSTEAFF.